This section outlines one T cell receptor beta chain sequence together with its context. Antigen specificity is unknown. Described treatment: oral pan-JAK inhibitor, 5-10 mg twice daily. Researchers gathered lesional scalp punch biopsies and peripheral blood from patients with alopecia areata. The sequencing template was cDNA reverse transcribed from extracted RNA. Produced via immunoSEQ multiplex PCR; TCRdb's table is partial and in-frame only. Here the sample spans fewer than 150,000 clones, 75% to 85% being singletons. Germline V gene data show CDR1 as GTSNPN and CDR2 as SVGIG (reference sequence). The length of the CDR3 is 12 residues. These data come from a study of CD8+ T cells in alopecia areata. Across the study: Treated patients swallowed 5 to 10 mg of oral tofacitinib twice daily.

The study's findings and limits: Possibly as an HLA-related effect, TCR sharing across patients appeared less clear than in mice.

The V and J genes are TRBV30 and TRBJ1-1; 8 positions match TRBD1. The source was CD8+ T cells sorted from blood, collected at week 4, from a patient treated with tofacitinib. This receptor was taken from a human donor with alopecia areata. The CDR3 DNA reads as TGTGCGTTCCACAGGGGGAAGACTGAAGCTTTCTTT. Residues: CAFHRGKTEAFF.